This T cell receptor (beta chain) was sequenced during a study of cytomegalovirus exposure and HLA in healthy donors. This clone came up once. The antigen remains unidentified. Trimming took 4 bases from V and 7 from J, leaving 20 bases between them. The germline V gene has CDR1 SQVTM and CDR2 ANQGSEA. The CDR3 runs to 15 residues. Study-level results: The study flagged about 160 TCR beta chains as cytomegalovirus-associated. Among the CMV-associated chains, three were confirmed in vitro as specific for CMV antigens. The dataset shows that most TCR sequences were rare, while some public TCRs occurred in many donors.

Profiled with immunoSEQ multiplex PCR; TCRdb holds only in-frame clones, not every one. The top ten clones hold over 2% of a sample with fewer than 90,000 clones, about 94% of them seen once. The chain joins TRBV29-1 to TRBJ2-1, with D maybe TRBD1 (5 bases). This clonotype originated in a woman younger than 30 in good health and CMV-seronegative. Sequencing input: PBMCs. The DNA for the CDR3 is TGCAGCGTTGGAGAGACAGCTTTTTACGGTAATGAGCAGTTCTTC. Translated, it gives CSVGETAFYGNEQFF.